Listed here is a single TCR beta chain. 60 Vbeta and 13 Jbeta primers were used in PCR. Only in-frame clones appear in the TCRdb table, and some are missing; sequencing was by immunoSEQ multiplex PCR. The sample lists over 150,000 clones, roughly 77% occurring once. The CDR3 contains 14 residues. Trimming stripped 2 bases from V and 8 bases from J, with 12 bases between. CDR1 and CDR2 from the germline V gene are SNHLY and FYNNEI. The source of the sample is a study of cytomegalovirus exposure and HLA in healthy donors. This receptor was taken from a man aged 25 to 45 in good health and CMV-seropositive. The V and J genes are TRBV2 and TRBJ1-4; TRBD1 is a possible D gene (5 bases). The sample comprised PBMCs. CDR3 protein: CASSEMGGREKLFF. CDR3 DNA sequence: TGTGCCAGCAGTGAAATGGGGGGGAGAGAAAAACTGTTTTTT. Variable domain in full (rest from reference TRBV2 and TRBJ1-4): EPEVTQTPSHQVTQMGQEVILRCVPISNHLYFYWYRQILGQKVEFLVSFYNNEISEKSEIFDDQFSVERPDGSNFTLKIRSTKLEDSAMYFCASSEMGGREKLFFGSGTQLSVL.